This TCR beta chain was sequenced during a study of beta chain features in type 1 diabetes. From germline, CDR1 is ENHRY and CDR2 SYGVKD. The CDR3 contains 13 residues. Deletions cut 11 bases from V and 0 bases from J, with 13 bases between. This clone was detected a few times. Its antigen is unknown. What was sequenced were expressed TCRB transcripts, since all of the isolated RNA had been reverse transcribed. Assay used: immunoSEQ multiplex PCR; TCRdb lists only in-frame clones, some missing. This repertoire shows about 740,000 clones, under 15% found once; its top ten account for approximately 0.021%. Findings and caveats of the study: Shortening of TCRB CDR3s, moderate but significant, appeared in all four CD4+ subsets of Type 1 diabetes patients.

Sorted populations all had greater than 98% purity. The sample was naive CD4+ T cells from blood. V and J are TRBV10-3 and TRBJ1-2; D remains unclear. This sequence originates from a young man with type 1 diabetes. Here the CDR3 reads CASVFEPNYGYTF. DNA for the CDR3: TGTGCCTCGGTTTTTGAGCCTAACTATGGCTACACCTTC.